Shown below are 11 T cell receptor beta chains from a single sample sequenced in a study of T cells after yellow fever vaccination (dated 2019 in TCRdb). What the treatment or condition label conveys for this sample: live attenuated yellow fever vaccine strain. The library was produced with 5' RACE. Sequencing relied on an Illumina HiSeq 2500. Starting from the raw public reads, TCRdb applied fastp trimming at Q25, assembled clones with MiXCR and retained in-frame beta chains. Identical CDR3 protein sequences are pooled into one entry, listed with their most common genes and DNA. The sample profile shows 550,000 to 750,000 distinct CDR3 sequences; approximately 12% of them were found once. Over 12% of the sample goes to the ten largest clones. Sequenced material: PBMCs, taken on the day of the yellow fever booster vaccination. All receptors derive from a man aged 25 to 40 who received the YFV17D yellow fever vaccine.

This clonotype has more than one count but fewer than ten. CDR3 DNA: TGTGCCAGCAGCGGAGGGACACAGCCCCAGCATTTT. Its translation: CASSGGTQPQHF. The chain recombines TRBV6-2 or TRBV6-3 with TRBJ1-5; the D gene is possibly TRBD1 (6 bases). Trimming stripped 6 bases from V and 7 bases from J, with 10 bases between. This CDR3 is 12 amino acids long. Germline V gives CDR1 MNHEY, CDR2 SVGEGT.

CDR3 residues: CASSKTGTSGIGEQFF. CDR3 nucleotides: TGCGCCAGCAGCAAAACCGGGACTAGCGGGATCGGTGAGCAGTTCTTC. The chain uses TRBV10-1 and TRBJ2-1, with 13 bases that match TRBD2. CDR3 length equals 16 residues. V lost 6 bases and J lost 9; bases outside the gene matches: 11. Germline CDR1 is WNHNN and CDR2 is SYGVQD (reference sequence).

DNA for the CDR3: TGTGCCAGCAGCTTTATGAGCCCCACCCACTCTGGAAACACCATATATTTT. Protein sequence: CASSFMSPTHSGNTIYF. The J gene is TRBJ1-3, the V gene TRBV7-9; D is ambiguous. Germline assignment: CDR1 SEHNR and CDR2 FQNEAQ (reference sequence). The CDR3 runs 17 residues. V lost 3 bases and J 0 bases, leaving 15 bases between the germline ends.

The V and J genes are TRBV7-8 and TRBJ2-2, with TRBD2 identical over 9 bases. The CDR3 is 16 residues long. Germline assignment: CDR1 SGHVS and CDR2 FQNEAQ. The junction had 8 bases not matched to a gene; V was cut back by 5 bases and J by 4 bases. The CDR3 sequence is CASSPLAGEFTGELFF. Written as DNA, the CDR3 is TGTGCCAGCAGCCCCTTAGCGGGAGAGTTCACCGGGGAGCTGTTTTTT.

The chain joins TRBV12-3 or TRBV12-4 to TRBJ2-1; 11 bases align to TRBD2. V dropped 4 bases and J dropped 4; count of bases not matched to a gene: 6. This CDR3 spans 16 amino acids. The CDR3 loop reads CASSYVAGGPYNEQFF. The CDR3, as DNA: TGTGCCAGCAGTTACGTAGCGGGAGGGCCATACAATGAGCAGTTCTTC.

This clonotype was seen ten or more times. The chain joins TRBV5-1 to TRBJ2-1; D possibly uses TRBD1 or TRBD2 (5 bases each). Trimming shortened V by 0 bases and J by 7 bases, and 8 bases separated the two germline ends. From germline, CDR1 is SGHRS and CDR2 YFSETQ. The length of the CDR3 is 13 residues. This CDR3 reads CASSLGGENEQFF. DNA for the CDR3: TGCGCCAGCAGCTTGGGAGGGGAGAATGAGCAGTTCTTC.

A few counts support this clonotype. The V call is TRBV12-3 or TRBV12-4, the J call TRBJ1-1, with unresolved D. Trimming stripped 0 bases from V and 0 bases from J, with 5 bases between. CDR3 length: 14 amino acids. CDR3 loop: CASSLADLNTEAFF. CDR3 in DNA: TGTGCCAGCAGTTTAGCGGACTTGAACACTGAAGCTTTCTTT.

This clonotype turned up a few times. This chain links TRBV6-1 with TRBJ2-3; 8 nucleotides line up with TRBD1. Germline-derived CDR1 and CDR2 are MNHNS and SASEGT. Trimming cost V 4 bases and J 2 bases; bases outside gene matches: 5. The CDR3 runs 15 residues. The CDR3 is CASSAHRGATDTQYF. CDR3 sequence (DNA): TGTGCCAGCAGTGCCCACAGGGGGGCCACAGATACGCAGTATTTT.

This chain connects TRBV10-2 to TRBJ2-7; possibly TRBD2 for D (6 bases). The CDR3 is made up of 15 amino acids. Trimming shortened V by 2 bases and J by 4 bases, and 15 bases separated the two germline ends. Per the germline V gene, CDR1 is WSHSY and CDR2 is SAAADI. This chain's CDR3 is CASSELTGSSYEQYF. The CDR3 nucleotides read TGCGCCAGCAGTGAGCTAACCGGGAGTTCGTACGAGCAGTACTTC.

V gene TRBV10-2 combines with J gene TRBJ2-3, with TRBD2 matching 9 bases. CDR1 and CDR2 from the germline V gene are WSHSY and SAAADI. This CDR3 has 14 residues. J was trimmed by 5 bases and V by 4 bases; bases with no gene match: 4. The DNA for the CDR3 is TGCGCCAGCAGTGGTTTGACTAGCGGAGATACGCAGTATTTT. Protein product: CASSGLTSGDTQYF.

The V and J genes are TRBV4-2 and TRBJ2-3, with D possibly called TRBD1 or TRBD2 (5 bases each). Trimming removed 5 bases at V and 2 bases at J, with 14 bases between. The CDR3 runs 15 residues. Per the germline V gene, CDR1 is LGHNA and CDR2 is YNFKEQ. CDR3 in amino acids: CASSGDGRITDTQYF. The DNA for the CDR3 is TGTGCCAGCAGCGGGGACGGCCGTATCACAGATACGCAGTATTTT.